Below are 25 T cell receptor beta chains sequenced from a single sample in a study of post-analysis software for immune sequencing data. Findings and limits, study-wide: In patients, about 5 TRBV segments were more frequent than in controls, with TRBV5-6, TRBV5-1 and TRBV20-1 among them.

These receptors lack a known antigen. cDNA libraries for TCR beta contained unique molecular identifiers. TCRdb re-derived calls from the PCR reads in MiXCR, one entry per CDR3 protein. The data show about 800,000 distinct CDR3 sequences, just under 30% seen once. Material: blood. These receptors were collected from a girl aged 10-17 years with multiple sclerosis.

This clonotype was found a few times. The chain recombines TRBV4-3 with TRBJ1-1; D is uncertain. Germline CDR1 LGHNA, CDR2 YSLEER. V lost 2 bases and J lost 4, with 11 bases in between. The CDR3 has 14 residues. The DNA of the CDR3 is TGCGCCAGCAGCCAACTTTCGGGGATCACTGAAGCTTTCTTT. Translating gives CASSQLSGITEAFF.

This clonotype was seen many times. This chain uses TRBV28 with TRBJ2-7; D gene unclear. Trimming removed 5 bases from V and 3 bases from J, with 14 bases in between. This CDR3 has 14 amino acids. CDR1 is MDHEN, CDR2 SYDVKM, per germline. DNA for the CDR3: TGTGCCAGCAGTCACCCGGAGAGGATCTACGAGCAGTACTTC. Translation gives CASSHPERIYEQYF.

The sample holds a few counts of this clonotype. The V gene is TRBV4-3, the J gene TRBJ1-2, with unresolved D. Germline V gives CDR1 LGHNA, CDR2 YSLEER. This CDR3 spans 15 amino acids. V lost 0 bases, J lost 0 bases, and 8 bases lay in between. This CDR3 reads CASSQDLRTNYGYTF. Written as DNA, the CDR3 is TGCGCCAGCAGCCAAGATCTCCGGACTAACTATGGCTACACCTTC.

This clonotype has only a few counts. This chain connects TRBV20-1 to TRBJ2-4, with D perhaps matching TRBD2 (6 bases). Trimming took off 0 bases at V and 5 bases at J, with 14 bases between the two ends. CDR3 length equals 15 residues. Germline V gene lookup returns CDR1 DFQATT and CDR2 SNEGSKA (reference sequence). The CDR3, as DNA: TGCAGTGCTAGAGAGAATAAGGGACTTCAAAACATTCAGTACTTC. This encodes CSARENKGLQNIQYF.

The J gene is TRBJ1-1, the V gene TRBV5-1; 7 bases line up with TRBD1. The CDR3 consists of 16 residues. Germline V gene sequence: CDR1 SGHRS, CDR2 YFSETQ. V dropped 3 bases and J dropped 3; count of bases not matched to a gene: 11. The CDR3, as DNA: TGCGCCAGCAGCTCACAGGGGCTGATGAGTGACACTGAAGCTTTCTTT. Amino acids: CASSSQGLMSDTEAFF.

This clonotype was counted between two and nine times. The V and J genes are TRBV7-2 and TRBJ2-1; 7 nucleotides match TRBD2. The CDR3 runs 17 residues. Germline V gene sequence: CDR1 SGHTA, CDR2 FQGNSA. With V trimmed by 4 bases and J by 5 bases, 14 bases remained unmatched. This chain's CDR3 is CASSSQAARTRNNEQFF. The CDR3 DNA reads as TGTGCCAGCAGCTCCCAGGCGGCGCGGACTAGAAACAATGAGCAGTTCTTC. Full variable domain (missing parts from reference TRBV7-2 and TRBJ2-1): GAGVSQSPSNKVTEKGKDVELRCDPISGHTALYWYRQSLGQGLEFLIYFQGNSAPDKSGLPSDRFSAERTGGSVSTLTIQRTQQEDSAVYLCASSSQAARTRNNEQFFGPGTRLTVL.

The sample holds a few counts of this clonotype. The CDR3 loop is CSGREYTGELFF. CDR3 sequence (DNA): TGCAGCGGAAGGGAATACACCGGGGAGCTGTTTTTT. V usage is TRBV29-1 and J usage is TRBJ2-2, with D uncertain. Germline CDR1 reads SQVTM; CDR2 reads ANQGSEA. The CDR3 consists of 12 residues. Trimming left V 7 bases short and J 3 bases short, with 9 bases between.

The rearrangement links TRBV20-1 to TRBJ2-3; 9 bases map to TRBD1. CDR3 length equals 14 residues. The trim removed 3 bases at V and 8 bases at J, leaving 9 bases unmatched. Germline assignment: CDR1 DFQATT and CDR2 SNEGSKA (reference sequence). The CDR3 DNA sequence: TGCAGTGCTAGTGGGACAGGGAGCCCAGGTACGCAGTATTTT. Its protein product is CSASGTGSPGTQYF.

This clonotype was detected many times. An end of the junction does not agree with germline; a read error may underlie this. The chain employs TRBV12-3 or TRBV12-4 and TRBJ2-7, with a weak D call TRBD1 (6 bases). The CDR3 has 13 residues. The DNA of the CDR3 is TGCGCCAGCAGCCCGGGACAACTCTACGAGCAGTACTTC. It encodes CASSPGQLYEQYF.

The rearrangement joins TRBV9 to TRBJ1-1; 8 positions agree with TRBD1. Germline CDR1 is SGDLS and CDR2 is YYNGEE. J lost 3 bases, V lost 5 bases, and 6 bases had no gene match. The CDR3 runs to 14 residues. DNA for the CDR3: TGTGCCAGCAGTGCTCAGGGGGCAGACACTGAAGCTTTCTTT. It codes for CASSAQGADTEAFF.

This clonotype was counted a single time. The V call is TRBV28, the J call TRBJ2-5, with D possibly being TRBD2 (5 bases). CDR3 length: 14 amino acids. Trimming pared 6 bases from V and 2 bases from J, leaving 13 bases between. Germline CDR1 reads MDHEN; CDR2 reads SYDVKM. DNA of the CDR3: TGTGCCAGCAGGTTGCCGGACTTACAAGAGACCCAGTACTTC. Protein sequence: CASRLPDLQETQYF.

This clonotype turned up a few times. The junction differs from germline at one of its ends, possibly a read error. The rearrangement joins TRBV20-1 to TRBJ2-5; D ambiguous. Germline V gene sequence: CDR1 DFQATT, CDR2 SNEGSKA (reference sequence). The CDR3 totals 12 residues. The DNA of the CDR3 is TGCAGTGCTGGAGAGTACCAAGAGACCCAGTACTTC. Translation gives CSAGEYQETQYF.

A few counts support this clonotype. The CDR3 protein is CSAYRTEQYF. The CDR3 DNA sequence: TGCAGTGCCTACCGGACGGAGCAGTACTTC. This rearrangement joins TRBV20-1 to TRBJ2-5; D unresolved. Trimming stripped 6 bases from V and 11 bases from J, with 13 bases between. Germline CDR1 and CDR2: DFQATT and SNEGSKA (reference sequence). The CDR3 is 10 amino acids.

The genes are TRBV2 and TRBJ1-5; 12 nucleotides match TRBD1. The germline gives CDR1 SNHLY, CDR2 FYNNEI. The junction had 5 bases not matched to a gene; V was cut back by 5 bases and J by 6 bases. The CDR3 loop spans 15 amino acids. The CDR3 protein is CASSPGQGASQPQHF. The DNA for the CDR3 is TGTGCCAGCAGTCCGGGACAGGGGGCCTCTCAGCCCCAGCATTTT. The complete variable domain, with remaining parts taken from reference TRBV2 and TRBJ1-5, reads EPEVTQTPSHQVTQMGQEVILRCVPISNHLYFYWYRQILGQKVEFLVSFYNNEISEKSEIFDDQFSVERPDGSNFTLKIRSTKLEDSAMYFCASSPGQGASQPQHFGDGTRLSIL.

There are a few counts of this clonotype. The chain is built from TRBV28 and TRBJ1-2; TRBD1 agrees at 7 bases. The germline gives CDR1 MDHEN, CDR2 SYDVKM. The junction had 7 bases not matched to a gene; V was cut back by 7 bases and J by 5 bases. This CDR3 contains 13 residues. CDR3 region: CASIGRGWYGYTF. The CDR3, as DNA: TGTGCCAGCATTGGCAGGGGGTGGTATGGCTACACCTTC.

The CDR3 nucleotides read TGCGCCAGCAGCTTGGCCGTAGGGCGGGGACCTGGCTACACCTTC. This encodes CASSLAVGRGPGYTF. V usage is TRBV5-1 and J usage is TRBJ1-2, with D perhaps TRBD1 (5 bases). Germline V CDR1 and CDR2: SGHRS, YFSETQ. Trimming took off 0 bases at V and 7 bases at J, with 16 bases between the two ends. There are 15 residues in the CDR3.

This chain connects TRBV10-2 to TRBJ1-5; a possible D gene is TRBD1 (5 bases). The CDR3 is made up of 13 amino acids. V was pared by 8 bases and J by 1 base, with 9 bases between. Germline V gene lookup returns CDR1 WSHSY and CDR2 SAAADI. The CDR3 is CASYAGSNQPQHF. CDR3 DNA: TGCGCCAGCTATGCAGGGAGCAATCAGCCCCAGCATTTT.

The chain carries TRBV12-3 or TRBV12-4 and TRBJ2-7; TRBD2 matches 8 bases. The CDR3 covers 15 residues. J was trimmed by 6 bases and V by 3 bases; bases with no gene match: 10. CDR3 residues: CASSFRGTRNREQYF. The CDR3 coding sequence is TGTGCCAGCAGTTTCCGGGGGACTAGGAACCGCGAGCAGTACTTC.

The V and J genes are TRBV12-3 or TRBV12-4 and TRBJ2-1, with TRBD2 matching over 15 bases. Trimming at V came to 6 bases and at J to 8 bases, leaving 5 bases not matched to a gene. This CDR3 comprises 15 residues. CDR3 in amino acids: CASRGLAGGIDEQFF. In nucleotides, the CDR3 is TGTGCCAGCAGGGGACTAGCGGGGGGTATAGATGAGCAGTTCTTC.

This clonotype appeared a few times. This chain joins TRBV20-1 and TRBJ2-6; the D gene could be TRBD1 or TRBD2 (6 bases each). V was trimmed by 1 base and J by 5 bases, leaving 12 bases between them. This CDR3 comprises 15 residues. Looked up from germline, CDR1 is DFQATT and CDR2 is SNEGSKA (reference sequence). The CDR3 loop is CSARGGAERANVLTF. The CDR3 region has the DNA TGCAGTGCTAGAGGGGGGGCAGAAAGGGCCAACGTCCTGACTTTC.

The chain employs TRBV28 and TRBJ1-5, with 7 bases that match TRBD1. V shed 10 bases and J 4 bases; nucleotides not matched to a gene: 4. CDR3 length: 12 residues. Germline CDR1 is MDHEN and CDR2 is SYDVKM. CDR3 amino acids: CAIRQGNQPQHF. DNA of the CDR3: TGTGCCATCCGACAGGGTAATCAGCCCCAGCATTTT.

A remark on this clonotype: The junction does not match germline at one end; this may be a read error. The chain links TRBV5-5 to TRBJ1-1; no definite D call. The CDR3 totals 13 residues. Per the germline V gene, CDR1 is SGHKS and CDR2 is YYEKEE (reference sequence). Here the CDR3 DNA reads TGTGCCAGCAGCAGGGATATGAACACTGAAGCTTTGTTT. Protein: CASSRDMNTEALF.

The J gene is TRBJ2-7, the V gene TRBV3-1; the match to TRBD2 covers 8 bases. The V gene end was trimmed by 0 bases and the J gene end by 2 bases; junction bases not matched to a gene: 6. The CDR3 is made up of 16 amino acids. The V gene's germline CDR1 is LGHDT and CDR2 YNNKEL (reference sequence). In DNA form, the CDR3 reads TGTGCCAGCAGCCAAGATCGGGTCGGGAGGGCCTACGAGCAGTACTTC. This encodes CASSQDRVGRAYEQYF.

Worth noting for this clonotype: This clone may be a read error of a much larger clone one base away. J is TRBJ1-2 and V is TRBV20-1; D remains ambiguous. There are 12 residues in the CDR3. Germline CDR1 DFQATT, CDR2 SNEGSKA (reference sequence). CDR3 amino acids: CRASGSLYGYTF. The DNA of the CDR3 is TGCAGGGCTTCCGGGTCCTTATATGGCTACACCTTC.

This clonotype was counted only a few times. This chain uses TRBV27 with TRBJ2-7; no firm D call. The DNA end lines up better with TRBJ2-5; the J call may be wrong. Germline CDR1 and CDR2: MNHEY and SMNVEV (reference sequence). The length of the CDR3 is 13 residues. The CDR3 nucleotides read TGTGCCAGCAGTTCCAAAAGTTGGGGGACCCAGTACTTC. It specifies CASSSKSWGTQYF.